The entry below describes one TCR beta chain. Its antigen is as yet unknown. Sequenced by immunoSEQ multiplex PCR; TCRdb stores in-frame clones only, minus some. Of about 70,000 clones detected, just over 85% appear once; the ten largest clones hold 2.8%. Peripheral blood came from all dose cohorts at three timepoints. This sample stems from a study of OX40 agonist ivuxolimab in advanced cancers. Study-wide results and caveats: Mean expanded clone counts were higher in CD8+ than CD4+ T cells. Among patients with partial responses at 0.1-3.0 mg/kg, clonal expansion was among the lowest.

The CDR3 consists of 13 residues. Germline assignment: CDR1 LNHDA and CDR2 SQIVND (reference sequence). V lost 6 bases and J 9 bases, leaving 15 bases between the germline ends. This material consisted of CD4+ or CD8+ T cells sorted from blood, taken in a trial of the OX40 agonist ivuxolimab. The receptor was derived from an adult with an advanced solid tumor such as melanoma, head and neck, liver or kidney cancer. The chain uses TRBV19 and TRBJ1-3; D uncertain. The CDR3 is CASSTQTAGTIYF. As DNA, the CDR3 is TGTGCCAGTAGCACACAGACCGCGGGCACCATATATTTT.